These 31 T cell receptor beta chains share one sample of origin, sequenced in a study of blood T cell repertoires in COVID-19. The data were produced by immunoSEQ multiplex PCR, yet TCRdb's version contains in-frame clones alone and is incomplete. The data show 250,000 or so clones, with around 84% seen just once and roughly 1.6% held by the top ten. The specimen was PBMCs or T cells enriched from blood (not recorded which). These receptors were collected from a woman aged 50 to 60 who had recovered from COVID-19.

The genes are TRBV5-1 and TRBJ1-2; 8 positions match TRBD1. The CDR3 contains 14 residues. The J segment lost 6 bases and the V segment lost 2 bases, leaving 6 bases of the junction unmatched. From germline, CDR1 is SGHRS and CDR2 YFSETQ. CDR3 nucleotides: TGCGCCAGCAGCTTCCAGGGGGCCAACGATGGCTACACCTTC. It is translated as CASSFQGANDGYTF.

The CDR3: CASKPQEVGNEQFF. The CDR3 bases are TGTGCCAGCAAGCCCCAAGAGGTCGGTAATGAGCAGTTCTTC. This rearrangement joins TRBV7-9 to TRBJ2-1; no clear D. This CDR3 is 14 amino acids long. The germline V and J ends were trimmed by 7 bases and 7 bases, with 17 bases remaining between them. Per germline, CDR1 SEHNR and CDR2 FQNEAQ (reference sequence).

This chain uses TRBV10-2 with TRBJ1-2; D may be TRBD1 (6 bases). In germline, CDR1 is WSHSY, CDR2 SAAADI. Trimming stripped 8 bases from V and 0 bases from J, with 16 bases between. There are 15 residues in the CDR3. The chain's CDR3 is CASGESGDPNYGYTF. DNA of the CDR3: TGCGCCAGCGGCGAATCAGGGGACCCTAACTATGGCTACACCTTC.

The chain links TRBV30 to TRBJ1-6, with a weak D call TRBD1 (5 bases). Germline V CDR1 and CDR2: GTSNPN, SVGIG (reference sequence). The length of the CDR3 is 16 residues. V was pared by 6 bases and J by 0 bases, with 15 bases between. The CDR3 sequence: CACRGTSSSYNSPLHF. The CDR3 DNA is TGTGCCTGCCGCGGGACTTCGAGCTCCTATAATTCACCCCTCCACTTT.

The CDR3 nucleotides read TGTGCCAGCCTTAAGGGGGGACAGAAATATCAGCCCCAGCATTTT. This sequence encodes CASLKGGQKYQPQHF. This rearrangement joins TRBV28 to TRBJ1-5, with 7 bases matching TRBD1. The germline gives CDR1 MDHEN, CDR2 SYDVKM. The length of the CDR3 is 15 residues. V lost 8 bases, J lost 5 bases, and 12 bases stayed unmatched.

The J gene is TRBJ1-2, the V gene TRBV6-5; TRBD1 agrees at 7 bases. CDR3 length: 12 amino acids. V lost 5 bases to trimming and J lost 7 bases; unmatched junction nucleotides: 4. CDR1 is MNHEY, CDR2 SVGAGI, per germline. The CDR3 spells CASSRQGGGYTF. As DNA, the CDR3 is TGTGCCAGCAGTAGACAGGGTGGTGGCTACACCTTC.

The rearrangement joins TRBV28 to TRBJ2-7; D perhaps matches TRBD1 (5 bases). The germline gives CDR1 MDHEN, CDR2 SYDVKM. Trimming shortened V by 7 bases and J by 4 bases, and 14 bases separated the two germline ends. The CDR3 runs 13 residues. The chain's CDR3 is CASKGQGRYEQYF. Written as DNA, the CDR3 is TGTGCCAGCAAAGGTCAGGGTAGGTACGAGCAGTACTTC.

The chain couples TRBV3-1 (or the pseudogene TRBV3-2) to TRBJ2-5; D perhaps matches TRBD1 (6 bases). With 5 bases removed from V and 2 bases from J, the gap between germline ends came to 12 bases. CDR3 length: 14 amino acids. Germline V gives CDR1 LGHDT, CDR2 YNNKEL (reference sequence). As DNA, the CDR3 is TGTGCCAGCAGCTCCACAGGGATACAAGAGACCCAGTACTTC. It specifies CASSSTGIQETQYF.

This clone was observed a handful of times. This chain uses TRBV7-2 with TRBJ2-1; tentatively, D is TRBD2 (5 bases). The V gene lost 4 bases and the J gene lost 10 bases, with 11 bases spanning the gap. Germline V gene lookup returns CDR1 SGHTA and CDR2 FQGNSA. CDR3 length: 12 residues. The CDR3: CASSSWTGEQFF. The CDR3, as DNA: TGTGCCAGCAGCTCGTGGACTGGAGAGCAGTTCTTC.

This rearrangement joins TRBV19 to TRBJ1-2, with 8 bases that match TRBD1. The V gene end was trimmed by 7 bases and the J gene end by 4 bases; junction bases not matched to a gene: 11. Germline CDR1 and CDR2: LNHDA and SQIVND (reference sequence). The CDR3 totals 15 residues. The CDR3 sequence: CASTFDRGGSYGYTF. CDR3 nucleotides: TGTGCCAGTACCTTTGACAGGGGCGGGAGCTATGGCTACACCTTC.

This rearrangement joins TRBV3-1 (or the pseudogene TRBV3-2) to TRBJ1-1, with 11 bases identical to TRBD1. Germline CDR1 LGHDT, CDR2 YNNKEL (reference sequence). The CDR3 has 13 residues. J was trimmed by 7 bases and V by 3 bases; bases with no gene match: 1. CDR3 residues: CASSHGTGGEAFF. The CDR3 DNA reads TGTGCCAGCAGCCACGGGACAGGGGGTGAAGCTTTCTTT.

V usage is TRBV7-8 and J usage is TRBJ2-1, with TRBD2 as a possible D gene (5 bases). V was clipped by 3 bases and J by 4 bases, with 13 bases between them. Germline V gene sequence: CDR1 SGHVS, CDR2 FQNEAQ. This CDR3 is 15 amino acids long. CDR3 bases: TGTGCCAGCAGCTTTAGGGCTAGCCCGTACAATGAGCAGTTCTTC. Protein: CASSFRASPYNEQFF.

Only one count was recorded for this clone. The chain combines TRBV30 with TRBJ2-1; 10 nucleotides match TRBD2. This CDR3 comprises 14 residues. The germline V gene encodes CDR1 GTSNPN and CDR2 SVGIG (reference sequence). With V trimmed by 4 bases and J by 6 bases, 6 bases remained unmatched. As DNA, the CDR3 is TGTGCCTGGATCCCAGCGGGAGGGCGCAATGAGCAGTTCTTC. This translates into CAWIPAGGRNEQFF.

The J gene is TRBJ1-5, the V gene TRBV11-2, with D possibly being TRBD1 (5 bases). CDR3 length equals 14 residues. Germline CDR1 and CDR2: SGHAT and FQNNGV. The V end lost 0 bases, the J end lost 4 bases, and 7 bases lay between the germline ends. CDR3 DNA: TGTGCCAGCAGCTTAGACAGGGCGAATCAGCCCCAGCATTTT. It yields the protein CASSLDRANQPQHF.

The chain recombines TRBV5-6 with TRBJ1-2; D may be TRBD1 (5 bases). Trimming removed 1 base at V and 8 bases at J, with 9 bases between. In germline, CDR1 is SGHDT, CDR2 YYEEEE. This CDR3 contains 12 residues. CDR3 sequence (DNA): TGTGCCAGCAGCTTGCCGCGGGGGGGCTACACCTTC. This translates into CASSLPRGGYTF.

This rearrangement joins TRBV5-1 to TRBJ2-1, with 9 bases lining up with TRBD1. CDR1 SGHRS and CDR2 YFSETQ come from the germline V gene. V lost 3 bases, J lost 3 bases, and 4 bases stayed unmatched. This CDR3 has 15 residues. CDR3 region: CASSSQGANYNEQFF. The CDR3 region has the DNA TGCGCCAGCAGCTCACAGGGGGCTAACTACAATGAGCAGTTCTTC.

This clone was found once. The chain is built from TRBV30 and TRBJ2-1, with 13 nucleotides matching TRBD2. Germline CDR1 GTSNPN, CDR2 SVGIG (reference sequence). The CDR3 length is 16 residues. V gave up 7 bases and J gave up 4 bases; unmatched junction bases: 10. CDR3 residues: CASETSGRSMYNEQFF. The CDR3 DNA sequence: TGTGCCTCTGAGACTAGCGGGAGGAGTATGTACAATGAGCAGTTCTTC. Based on the CDR3 plus reference TRBV30 and TRBJ2-1, the full variable domain is SQTIHQWPATLVQPVGSPLSLECTVEGTSNPNLYWYRQAAGRGLQLLFYSVGIGQISSEVPQNLSASRPQDRQFILSSKKLLLSDSGFYLCASETSGRSMYNEQFFGPGTRLTVL.

The chain links TRBV5-1 to TRBJ2-7; D remains unclear. Germline values: CDR1 SGHRS, CDR2 YFSETQ. The V end was cut by 4 bases, the J end by 1 base, with 9 bases between. This CDR3 comprises 13 residues. CDR3 in amino acids: CASSPRMSYEQYF. CDR3 nucleotide sequence: TGCGCCAGCAGCCCGAGGATGTCCTACGAGCAGTACTTC.

CDR3 amino acids: CASSPGLAGDEQFF. In DNA, the CDR3 is TGCGCCAGCAGCCCGGGGCTAGCGGGCGATGAGCAGTTCTTC. This chain connects TRBV5-1 to TRBJ2-1; 8 bases agree with TRBD2. This CDR3 is 14 amino acids long. CDR1 SGHRS and CDR2 YFSETQ come from the germline V gene. The V segment lost 4 bases and the J segment 8 bases; nucleotides outside the gene matches: 8.

This sequence joins TRBV5-1 and TRBJ1-3; 7 bases align to TRBD1. J was trimmed by 2 bases and V by 3 bases; bases with no gene match: 8. CDR3 length: 16 amino acids. Looked up from germline, CDR1 is SGHRS and CDR2 is YFSETQ. The CDR3 protein is CASSSTGRSAGNTIYF. The CDR3 DNA follows: TGCGCCAGCAGCTCGACAGGGCGCTCCGCTGGAAACACCATATATTTT.

The V gene is TRBV9, the J gene TRBJ2-3; D remains unclear. V was pared by 0 bases and J by 0 bases, with 14 bases between. Germline-derived CDR1 and CDR2 are SGDLS and YYNGEE. The CDR3 has 17 residues. The CDR3 region is CASSVGSAATSTDTQYF. CDR3 bases: TGTGCCAGCAGCGTAGGTTCCGCAGCGACTAGCACAGATACGCAGTATTTT.

This clone was recorded a few times. The chain joins TRBV19 to TRBJ2-4; possible D gene TRBD2, 8 bases. The CDR3 has 15 residues. Germline V gene lookup returns CDR1 LNHDA and CDR2 SQIVND (reference sequence). V was cut by 10 bases and J by 10 bases, with 26 bases left in between. CDR3 sequence reads: CATSDWDSGGGIQYF. The CDR3 DNA follows: TGTGCCACCTCTGATTGGGACAGCGGGGGAGGGATTCAGTACTTC.

The gene calls are TRBV28 and TRBJ2-1; D uncertain. CDR1 is MDHEN and CDR2 is SYDVKM in the germline V gene. The germline V and J ends were trimmed by 6 bases and 2 bases, with 11 bases remaining between them. This CDR3 comprises 14 residues. The CDR3 DNA follows: TGTGCCAGCAGCCCCCCGGAGCCCTACAATGAGCAGTTCTTC. Its translation: CASSPPEPYNEQFF.

This clone was observed a few times. The chain employs TRBV5-6 and TRBJ1-2, with TRBD1 matching 8 bases. With 1 base clipped from V and 5 bases from J, the junction kept 10 bases outside the gene matches. The CDR3 covers 16 residues. Germline V CDR1 and CDR2: SGHDT, YYEEEE. CDR3 protein: CASSLYLIQGGYGYTF. The CDR3 region has the DNA TGTGCCAGCAGCTTGTATTTGATACAGGGGGGGTATGGCTACACCTTC.

This chain links TRBV4-2 with TRBJ2-1; 12 nucleotides agree with TRBD2. V shed 2 bases and J 7 bases; nucleotides not matched to a gene: 6. The V gene's germline CDR1 is LGHNA and CDR2 YNFKEQ. This CDR3 is 16 amino acids long. CDR3 nucleotides: TGTGCCAGCAGCCAACGCGGACTAGCGGGATTTAATGAGCAGTTCTTC. Translation: CASSQRGLAGFNEQFF.

This chain links TRBV4-3 with TRBJ2-7; 13 bases map to TRBD2. After removal of 4 bases from V and 3 bases from J, the junction contained 3 bases not matched to a gene. The germline CDR1 and CDR2 sequences are LGHNA and YSLEER. The CDR3 is made up of 15 amino acids. The CDR3 here is CASSRGLAGLYEQYF. The CDR3 DNA follows: TGCGCCAGCAGCCGGGGACTAGCGGGGCTCTACGAGCAGTACTTC.

The chain links TRBV6-5 to TRBJ2-7, with 9 positions matching TRBD1. The germline CDR1 and CDR2 sequences are MNHEY and SVGAGI. V shed 0 bases and J 6 bases; nucleotides not matched to a gene: 9. The CDR3 has 16 amino acids. The DNA of the CDR3 is TGTGCCAGCAGTTACTCGAGGGACAGGGCTTCGGCCGAGCAGTACTTC. Its translation is CASSYSRDRASAEQYF.

The rearrangement uses TRBV7-6 and TRBJ1-4; TRBD1 is a possible D gene (5 bases). Germline assignment: CDR1 SGHVS and CDR2 FNYEAQ. The CDR3 runs to 14 residues. The V end lost 4 bases, the J end lost 0 bases, and 6 bases lay between the germline ends. CDR3: CASSSGSTNEKLFF. The CDR3 DNA reads as TGTGCCAGCAGCTCAGGGTCAACTAATGAAAAACTGTTTTTT.

The genes are TRBV5-5 and TRBJ2-3; 9 bases line up with TRBD1. CDR3 length: 14 amino acids. After removal of 4 bases from V and 4 bases from J, the junction contained 4 bases not matched to a gene. Germline CDR1 reads SGHKS; CDR2 reads YYEKEE (reference sequence). The CDR3 loop is CASSHTGGPDTQYF. CDR3 coding DNA: TGTGCCAGCAGCCACACAGGGGGCCCAGATACGCAGTATTTT.

This rearrangement joins TRBV28 to TRBJ1-1; 8 nucleotides align to TRBD1. CDR1 and CDR2 (germline): MDHEN, SYDVKM. CDR3 length: 16 residues. J gave up 7 bases and V 2 bases, and 12 bases lay outside the gene matches. The CDR3 protein is CASSLSGQGAGNEAFF. CDR3 sequence (DNA): TGTGCCAGCAGTTTAAGTGGTCAGGGGGCTGGGAATGAAGCTTTCTTT. Complete variable domain (other parts from reference TRBV28 and TRBJ1-1): DVKVTQSSRYLVKRTGEKVFLECVQDMDHENMFWYRQDPGLGLRLIYFSYDVKMKEKGDIPEGYSVSREKKERFSLILESASTNQTSMYLCASSLSGQGAGNEAFFGQGTRLTVV.

This chain joins TRBV7-9 and TRBJ1-3; D might be TRBD1 (6 bases). Trimming took 2 bases from V and 5 from J, leaving 16 bases between them. Germline V gene sequence: CDR1 SEHNR, CDR2 FQNEAQ (reference sequence). The CDR3 length is 16 residues. Here the CDR3 DNA reads TGTGCCAGCAGCTTATCGTCAACAGGGCTTAGAAACACCATATATTTT. This translates into CASSLSSTGLRNTIYF.